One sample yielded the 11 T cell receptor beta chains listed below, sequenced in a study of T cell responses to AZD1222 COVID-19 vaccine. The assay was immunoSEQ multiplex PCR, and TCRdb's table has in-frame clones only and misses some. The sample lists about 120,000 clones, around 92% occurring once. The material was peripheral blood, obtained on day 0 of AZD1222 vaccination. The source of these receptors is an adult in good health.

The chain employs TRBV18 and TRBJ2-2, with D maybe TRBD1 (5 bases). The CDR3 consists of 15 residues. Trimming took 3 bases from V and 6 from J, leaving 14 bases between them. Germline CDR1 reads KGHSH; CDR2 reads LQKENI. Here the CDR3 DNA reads TGTGCCAGCTCACCGACCGCAGGGATCTCCGGGGAGCTGTTTTTT. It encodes CASSPTAGISGELFF.

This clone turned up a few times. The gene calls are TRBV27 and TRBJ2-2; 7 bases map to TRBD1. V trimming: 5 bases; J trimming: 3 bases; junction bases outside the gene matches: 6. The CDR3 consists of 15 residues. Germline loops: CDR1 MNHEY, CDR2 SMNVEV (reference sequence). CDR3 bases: TGTGCCAGCAGTCGACAGGGATGGGACACCGGGGAGCTGTTTTTT. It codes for CASSRQGWDTGELFF.

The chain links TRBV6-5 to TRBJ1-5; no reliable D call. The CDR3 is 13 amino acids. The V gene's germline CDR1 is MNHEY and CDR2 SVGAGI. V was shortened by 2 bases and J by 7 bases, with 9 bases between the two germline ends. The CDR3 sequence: CASSYESYQPQHF. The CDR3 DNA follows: TGTGCCAGCAGTTACGAGTCGTACCAGCCCCAGCATTTT.

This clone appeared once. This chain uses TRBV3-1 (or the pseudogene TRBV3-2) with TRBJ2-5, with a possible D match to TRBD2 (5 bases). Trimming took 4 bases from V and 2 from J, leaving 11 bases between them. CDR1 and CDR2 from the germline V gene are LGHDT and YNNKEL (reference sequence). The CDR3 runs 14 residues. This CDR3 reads CASSLLVPQETQYF. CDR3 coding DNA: TGTGCCAGCAGCCTACTAGTCCCGCAAGAGACCCAGTACTTC.

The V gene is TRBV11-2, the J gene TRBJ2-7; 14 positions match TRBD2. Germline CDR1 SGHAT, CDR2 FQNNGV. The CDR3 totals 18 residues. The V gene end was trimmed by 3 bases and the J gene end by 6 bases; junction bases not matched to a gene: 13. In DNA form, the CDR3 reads TGTGCCAGCAGCTTCCGGATGGACAGACTAGCGGGAGGGAGCGAGCAGTACTTC. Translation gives CASSFRMDRLAGGSEQYF.

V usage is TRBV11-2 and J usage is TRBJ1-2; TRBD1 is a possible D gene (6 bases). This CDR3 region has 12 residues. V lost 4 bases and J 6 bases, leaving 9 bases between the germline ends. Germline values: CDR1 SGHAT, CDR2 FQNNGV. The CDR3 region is CASSSQGDGYTF. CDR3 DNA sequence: TGTGCCAGCAGCTCACAGGGAGATGGCTACACCTTC.

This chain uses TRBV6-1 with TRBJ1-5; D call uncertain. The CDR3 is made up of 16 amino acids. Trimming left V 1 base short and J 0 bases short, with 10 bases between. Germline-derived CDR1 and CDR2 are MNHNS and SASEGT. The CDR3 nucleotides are TGTGCCAGCAGTGAAGGTCGAGGGTCTAGCAATCAGCCCCAGCATTTT. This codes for CASSEGRGSSNQPQHF.

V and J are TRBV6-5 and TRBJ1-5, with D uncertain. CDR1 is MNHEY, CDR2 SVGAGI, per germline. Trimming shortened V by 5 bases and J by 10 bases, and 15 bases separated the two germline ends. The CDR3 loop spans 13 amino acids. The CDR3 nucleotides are TGTGCCAGCAGTCCCCCCTACTTATTTCCCCAGCATTTT. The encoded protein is CASSPPYLFPQHF.

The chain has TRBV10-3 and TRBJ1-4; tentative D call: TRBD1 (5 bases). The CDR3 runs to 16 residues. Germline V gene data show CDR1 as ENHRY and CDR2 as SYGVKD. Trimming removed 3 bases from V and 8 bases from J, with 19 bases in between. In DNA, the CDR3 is TGTGCCATCAGTGACCCAAGGACATCTATGGGGGAAAAACTGTTTTTT. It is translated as CAISDPRTSMGEKLFF.

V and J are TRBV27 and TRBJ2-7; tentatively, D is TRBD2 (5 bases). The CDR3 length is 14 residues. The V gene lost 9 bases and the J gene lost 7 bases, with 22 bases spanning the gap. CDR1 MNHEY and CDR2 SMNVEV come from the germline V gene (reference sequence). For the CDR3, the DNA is TGTGCCAGTCAGTTGAGGGATCAGCCGAAGGAGCAGTACTTC. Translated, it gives CASQLRDQPKEQYF.

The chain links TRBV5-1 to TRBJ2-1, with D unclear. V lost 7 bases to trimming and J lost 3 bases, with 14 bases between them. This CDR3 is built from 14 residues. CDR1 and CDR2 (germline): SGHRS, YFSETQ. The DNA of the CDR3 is TGCGCCAGCTCCGAAAGAGACGGCTACAATGAGCAGTTCTTC. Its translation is CASSERDGYNEQFF.